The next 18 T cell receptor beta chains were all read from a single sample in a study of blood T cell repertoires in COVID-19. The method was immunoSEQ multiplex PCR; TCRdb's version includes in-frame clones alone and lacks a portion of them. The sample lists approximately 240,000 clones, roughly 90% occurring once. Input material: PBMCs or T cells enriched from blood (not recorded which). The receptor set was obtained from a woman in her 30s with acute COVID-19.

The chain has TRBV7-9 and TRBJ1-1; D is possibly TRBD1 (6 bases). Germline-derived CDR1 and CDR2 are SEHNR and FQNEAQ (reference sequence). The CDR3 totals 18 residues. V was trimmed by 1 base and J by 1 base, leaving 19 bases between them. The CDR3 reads CASSLGTAQSQGNTEAFF. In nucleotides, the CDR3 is TGTGCCAGCAGCTTAGGGACAGCTCAGTCCCAGGGGAACACTGAAGCTTTCTTT.

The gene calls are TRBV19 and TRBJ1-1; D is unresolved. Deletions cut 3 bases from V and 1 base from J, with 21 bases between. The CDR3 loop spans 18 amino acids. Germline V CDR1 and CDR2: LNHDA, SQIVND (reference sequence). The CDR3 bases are TGTGCCAGTAGTATTTCCGGGTCCTACTCGGCGGGGAACACTGAAGCTTTCTTT. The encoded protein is CASSISGSYSAGNTEAFF.

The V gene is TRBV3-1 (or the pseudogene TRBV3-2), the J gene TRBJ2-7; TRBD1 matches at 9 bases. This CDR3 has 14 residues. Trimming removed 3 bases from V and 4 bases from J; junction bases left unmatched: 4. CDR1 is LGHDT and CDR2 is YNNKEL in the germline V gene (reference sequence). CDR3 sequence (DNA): TGTGCCAGCAGCCAGGGGACAGGGTGGTACGAGCAGTACTTC. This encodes CASSQGTGWYEQYF.

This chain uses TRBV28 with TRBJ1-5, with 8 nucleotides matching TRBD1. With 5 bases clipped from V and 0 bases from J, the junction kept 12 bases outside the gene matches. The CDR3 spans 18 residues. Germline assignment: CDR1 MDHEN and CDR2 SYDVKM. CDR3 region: CASSPPFSGQASNQPQHF. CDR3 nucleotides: TGTGCCAGCAGTCCCCCTTTTTCGGGACAGGCTAGCAATCAGCCCCAGCATTTT.

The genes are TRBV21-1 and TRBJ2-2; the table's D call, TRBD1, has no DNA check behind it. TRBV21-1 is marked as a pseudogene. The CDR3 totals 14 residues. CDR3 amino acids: CASSKGLQGRELFF. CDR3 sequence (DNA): TGTGCCAGCAGCAAAGGGTTGCAGGGGCGGGAGCTGTTTTTT.

CDR3 amino acids: CASRTGDTGELFF. The CDR3, as DNA: TGTGCCAGCAGGACAGGAGACACCGGGGAGCTGTTTTTT. The chain combines TRBV6-5 with TRBJ2-2, with D possibly being TRBD1 (6 bases). V was cut by 6 bases and J by 3 bases, with 8 bases left in between. This CDR3 has 13 amino acids. CDR1 and CDR2 from the germline V gene are MNHEY and SVGAGI.

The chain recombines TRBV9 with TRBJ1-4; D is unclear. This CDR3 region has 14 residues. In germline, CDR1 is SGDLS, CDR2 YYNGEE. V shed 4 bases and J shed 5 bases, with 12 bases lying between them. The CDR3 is CASSPDPLNEKLFF. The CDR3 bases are TGTGCCAGCAGCCCTGATCCCCTAAATGAAAAACTGTTTTTT.

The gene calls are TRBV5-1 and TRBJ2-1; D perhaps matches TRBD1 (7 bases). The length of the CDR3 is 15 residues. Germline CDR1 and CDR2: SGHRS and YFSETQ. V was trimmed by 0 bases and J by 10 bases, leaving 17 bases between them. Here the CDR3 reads CASSLASGGPVEQFF. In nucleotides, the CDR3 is TGCGCCAGCAGCTTGGCGTCAGGGGGGCCTGTAGAGCAGTTCTTC. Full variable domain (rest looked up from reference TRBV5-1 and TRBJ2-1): KAGVTQTPRYLIKTRGQQVTLSCSPISGHRSVSWYQQTPGQGLQFLFEYFSETQRNKGNFPGRFSGRQFSNSRSEMNVSTLELGDSALYLCASSLASGGPVEQFFGPGTRLTVL.

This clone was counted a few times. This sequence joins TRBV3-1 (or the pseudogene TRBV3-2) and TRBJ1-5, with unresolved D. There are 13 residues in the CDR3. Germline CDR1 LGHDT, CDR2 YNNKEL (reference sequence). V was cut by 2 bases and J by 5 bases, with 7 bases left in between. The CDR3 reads CASSQFADQPQHF. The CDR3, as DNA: TGTGCCAGCAGCCAATTTGCAGATCAGCCCCAGCATTTT.

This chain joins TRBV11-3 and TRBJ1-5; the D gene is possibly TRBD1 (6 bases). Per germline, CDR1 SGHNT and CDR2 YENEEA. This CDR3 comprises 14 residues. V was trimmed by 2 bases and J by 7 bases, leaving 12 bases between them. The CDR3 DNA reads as TGTGCCAGCAGCTTACGGGGGGCACGACAGCCCCAGCATTTT. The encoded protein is CASSLRGARQPQHF. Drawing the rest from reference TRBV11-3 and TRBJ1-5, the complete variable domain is EAGVVQSPRYKIIEKKQPVAFWCNPISGHNTLYWYLQNLGQGPELLIRYENEEAVDDSQLPKDRFSAERLKGVDSTLKIQPAELGDSAVYLCASSLRGARQPQHFGDGTRLSIL.

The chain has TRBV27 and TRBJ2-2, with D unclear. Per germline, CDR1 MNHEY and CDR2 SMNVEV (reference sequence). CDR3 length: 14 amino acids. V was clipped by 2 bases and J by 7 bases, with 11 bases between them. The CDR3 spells CASSLQNPVGELFF. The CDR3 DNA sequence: TGTGCCAGCAGTTTACAAAATCCGGTCGGGGAGCTGTTTTTT.

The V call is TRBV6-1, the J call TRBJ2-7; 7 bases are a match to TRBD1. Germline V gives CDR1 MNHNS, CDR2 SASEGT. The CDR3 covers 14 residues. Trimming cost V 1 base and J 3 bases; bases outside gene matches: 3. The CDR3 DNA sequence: TGTGCCAGCAGTGAAGTTGCAGGGGGCTACGAGCAGTACTTC. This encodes CASSEVAGGYEQYF.

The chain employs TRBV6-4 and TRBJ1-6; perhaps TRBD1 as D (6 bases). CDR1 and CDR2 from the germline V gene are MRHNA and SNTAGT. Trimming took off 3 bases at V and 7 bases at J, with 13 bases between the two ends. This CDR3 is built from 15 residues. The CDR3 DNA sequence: TGTGCCAGCAGTGATCGGGGGGCGCAGAATTCACCCCTCCACTTT. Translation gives CASSDRGAQNSPLHF.

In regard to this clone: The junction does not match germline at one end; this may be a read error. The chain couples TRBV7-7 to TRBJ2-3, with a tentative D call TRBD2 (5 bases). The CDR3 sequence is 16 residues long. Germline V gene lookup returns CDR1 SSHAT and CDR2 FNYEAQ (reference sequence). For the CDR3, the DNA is TGTGCTAGCAGCCCCGCGGAGACACCGGGGTCTTATACGCAGTATTTT. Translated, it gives CASSPAETPGSYTQYF. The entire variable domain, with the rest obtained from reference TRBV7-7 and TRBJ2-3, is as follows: GAGVSQSPRYKVTKRGQDVTLRCDPISSHATLYWYQQALGQGPEFLTYFNYEAQPDKSGLPSDRFSAERPEGSISTLTIQRTEQRDSAMYRCASSPAETPGSYTQYFGPGTRLTVL.

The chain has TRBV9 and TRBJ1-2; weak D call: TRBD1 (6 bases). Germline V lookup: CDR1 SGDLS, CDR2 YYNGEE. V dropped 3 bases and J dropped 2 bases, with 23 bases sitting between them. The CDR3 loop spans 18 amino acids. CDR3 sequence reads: CASSDQNDHIDRNYGYTF. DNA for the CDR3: TGTGCCAGCAGCGACCAAAACGACCACATCGACAGGAACTATGGCTACACCTTC.

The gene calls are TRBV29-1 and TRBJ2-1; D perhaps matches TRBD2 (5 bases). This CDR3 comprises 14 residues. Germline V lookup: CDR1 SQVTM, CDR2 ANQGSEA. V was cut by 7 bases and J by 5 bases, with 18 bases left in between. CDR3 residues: CSAAPRRANNEQFF. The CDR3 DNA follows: TGCAGCGCCGCCCCCCGGCGGGCGAACAATGAGCAGTTCTTC.

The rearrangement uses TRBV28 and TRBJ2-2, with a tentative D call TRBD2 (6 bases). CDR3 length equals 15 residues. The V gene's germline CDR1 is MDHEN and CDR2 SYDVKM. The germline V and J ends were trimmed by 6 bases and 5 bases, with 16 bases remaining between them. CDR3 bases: TGTGCCAGCAGCATCATCCTCCGGGGGACCGGGGAGCTGTTTTTT. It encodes CASSIILRGTGELFF.

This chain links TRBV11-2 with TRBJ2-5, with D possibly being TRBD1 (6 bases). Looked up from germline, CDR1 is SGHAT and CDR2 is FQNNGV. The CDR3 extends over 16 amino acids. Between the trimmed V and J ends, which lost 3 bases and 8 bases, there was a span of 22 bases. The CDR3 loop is CASSFGGLRTERTQYF. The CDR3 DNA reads TGTGCCAGCAGCTTTGGAGGCTTACGGACAGAACGAACCCAGTACTTC. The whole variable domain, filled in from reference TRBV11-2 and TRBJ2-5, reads EAGVAQSPRYKIIEKRQSVAFWCNPISGHATLYWYQQILGQGPKLLIQFQNNGVVDDSQLPKDRFSAERLKGVDSTLKIQPAKLEDSAVYLCASSFGGLRTERTQYFGPGTRLLVL.